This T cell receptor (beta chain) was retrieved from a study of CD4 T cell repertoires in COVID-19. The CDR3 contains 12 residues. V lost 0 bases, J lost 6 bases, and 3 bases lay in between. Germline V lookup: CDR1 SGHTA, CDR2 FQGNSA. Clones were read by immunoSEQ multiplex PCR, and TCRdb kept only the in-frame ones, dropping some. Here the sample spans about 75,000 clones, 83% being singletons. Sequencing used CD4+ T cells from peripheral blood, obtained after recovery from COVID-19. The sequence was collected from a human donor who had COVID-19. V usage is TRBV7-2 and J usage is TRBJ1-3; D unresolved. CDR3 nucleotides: TGTGCCAGCAGCTTAGCGCAAAACACCATATATTTT. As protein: CASSLAQNTIYF.